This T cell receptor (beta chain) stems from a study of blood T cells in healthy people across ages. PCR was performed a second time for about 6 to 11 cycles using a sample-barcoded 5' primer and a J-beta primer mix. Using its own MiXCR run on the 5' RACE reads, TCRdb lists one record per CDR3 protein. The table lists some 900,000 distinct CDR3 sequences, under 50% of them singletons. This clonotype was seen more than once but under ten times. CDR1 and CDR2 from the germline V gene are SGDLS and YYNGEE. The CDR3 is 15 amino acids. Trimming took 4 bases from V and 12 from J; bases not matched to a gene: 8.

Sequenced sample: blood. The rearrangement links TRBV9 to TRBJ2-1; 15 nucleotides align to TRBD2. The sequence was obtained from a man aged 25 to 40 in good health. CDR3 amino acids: CASSTRTSGGERQFF. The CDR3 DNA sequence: TGTGCCAGCAGCACAAGGACTAGCGGGGGGGAAAGGCAGTTCTTC.